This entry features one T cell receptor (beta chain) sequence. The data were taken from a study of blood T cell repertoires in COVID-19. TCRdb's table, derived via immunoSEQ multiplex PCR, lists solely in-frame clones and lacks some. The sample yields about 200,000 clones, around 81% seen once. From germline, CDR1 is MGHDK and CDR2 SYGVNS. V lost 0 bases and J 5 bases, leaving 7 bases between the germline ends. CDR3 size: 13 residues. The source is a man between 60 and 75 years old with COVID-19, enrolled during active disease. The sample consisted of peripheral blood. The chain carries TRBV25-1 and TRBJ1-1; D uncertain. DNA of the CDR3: TGTGCCAGCAGTGAATACACAGATACTGAAGCTTTCTTT. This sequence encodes CASSEYTDTEAFF.